This T cell receptor (beta chain) came from a study of cytomegalovirus exposure and HLA in healthy donors. The PCR used 60 Vbeta and 13 Jbeta primers. Original analysis: Counted up in a later analysis, unique TCR beta chains came to about 80 million, with about 10 million shared. Sequencing used immunoSEQ multiplex PCR; TCRdb keeps in-frame clones, though not all of them. The DNA gave D and trimming, while V, J and clone size come from that table. The repertoire holds more than 95,000 clones, 83% seen once, with roughly 4% in the top ten. The study, taken as a whole, reports: In vitro work confirmed that three CMV-associated chains recognize CMV antigens. Per a later analysis, HLA-associated TCR beta chains showed more clonal expansion than other, equally common TCR beta chains. A later analysis found common viral pathogens apparently linked to several of the most significant clusters.

This clone was seen more than once but under ten times. Its specificity is unknown. The sequencing sample was made of PBMCs. This TCR came from a woman between 35 and 50 years old in good health and CMV-seropositive.

The CDR3 region has the DNA TGTGTCGAAGGTCAGCGGGCCTCCACCGGGGAGCTGTTTTTT. It is translated as CVEGQRASTGELFF. This chain joins TRBV19 and TRBJ2-2; a possible D gene is TRBD2 (6 bases). Germline assignment: CDR1 LNHDA and CDR2 SQIVND (reference sequence). This CDR3 is 14 amino acids long.